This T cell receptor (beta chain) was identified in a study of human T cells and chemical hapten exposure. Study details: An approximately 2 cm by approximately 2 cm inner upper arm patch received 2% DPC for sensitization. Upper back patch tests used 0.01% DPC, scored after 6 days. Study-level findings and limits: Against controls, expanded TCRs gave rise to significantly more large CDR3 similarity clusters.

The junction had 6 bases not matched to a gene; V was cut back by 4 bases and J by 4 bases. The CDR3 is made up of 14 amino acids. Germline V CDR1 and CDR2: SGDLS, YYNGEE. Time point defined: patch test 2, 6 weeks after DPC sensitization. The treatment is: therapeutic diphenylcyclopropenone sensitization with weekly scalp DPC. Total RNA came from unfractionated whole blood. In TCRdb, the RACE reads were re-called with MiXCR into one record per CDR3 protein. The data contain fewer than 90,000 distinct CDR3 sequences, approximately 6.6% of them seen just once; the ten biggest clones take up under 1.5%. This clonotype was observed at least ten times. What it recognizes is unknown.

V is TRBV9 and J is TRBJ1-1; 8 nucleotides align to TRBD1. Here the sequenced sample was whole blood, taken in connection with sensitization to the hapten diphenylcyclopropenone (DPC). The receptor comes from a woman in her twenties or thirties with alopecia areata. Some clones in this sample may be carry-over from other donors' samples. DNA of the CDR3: TGTGCCAGCAGCATAGCGACAGGGGTCACTGAAGCTTTCTTT. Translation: CASSIATGVTEAFF.